This is a list of T cell receptor beta chains from one sample in a study of T-cell reconstitution after alpha-beta-depleted transplantation in children. TCRdb re-derived calls from the PCR reads in MiXCR, one entry per CDR3 protein. Here the sample spans approximately 980,000 distinct CDR3 sequences, roughly 29% being singletons. This specimen was PBMCs, mostly from graft donor cells, taken 360 days after TCRalphabeta/CD19-depleted stem cell transplant. Receptors were obtained from a boy younger than two who had a stem cell transplant for SCID, so the T cells may come from the graft donor. CDR3s include the opening cysteine and the closing phenylalanine or tryptophan. The D gene is left open where the match is weak. Size values are once, few and many counts, or a class for expanded clones, and some rows have none.

v_call: TRBV27; d_call: -; clone_size: -; cdr3_length: 13; j_call: TRBJ2-5; cdr3_nt: TGTGCCAGCAGTTTTCGGAGACAAGAGACCCAGTACTTC; cdr3_aa: CASSFRRQETQYF
v_call: TRBV27; d_call: -; clone_size: few; cdr3_length: 14; j_call: TRBJ2-3; cdr3_nt: TGTGCCAGCAGTTTTTTCCCAGGCACAGATACGCAGTATTTT; cdr3_aa: CASSFFPGTDTQYF
v_call: TRBV28; d_call: TRBD1; clone_size: few; cdr3_length: 15; j_call: TRBJ1-6; cdr3_nt: TGTGCCAGCAGTTTTTCTGGGACAGGGAATTCACCCCTCCACTTT; cdr3_aa: CASSFSGTGNSPLHF
v_call: TRBV11-2; d_call: -; clone_size: few; cdr3_length: 14; j_call: TRBJ2-1; cdr3_nt: TGTGCCAGCAGCTTGGGACATGGCCTAAATGAGCAGTTCTTC; cdr3_aa: CASSLGHGLNEQFF
v_call: TRBV5-1; d_call: -; clone_size: few; cdr3_length: 13; j_call: TRBJ2-7; cdr3_nt: TGCGCCAGCAGCTTGGACGACTCCTACGAGCAGTACTTC; cdr3_aa: CASSLDDSYEQYF
v_call: TRBV10-1; d_call: TRBD2; clone_size: many; cdr3_length: 17; j_call: TRBJ2-5; cdr3_nt: TGCGCCAGCAGTGAGGTAGCGGGGGACCCCGATTTAGAGACCCAGTACTTC; cdr3_aa: CASSEVAGDPDLETQYF
v_call: TRBV12-3/TRBV12-4; d_call: TRBD1; clone_size: -; cdr3_length: 14; j_call: TRBJ1-1; cdr3_nt: TGTGCCAGCAGTTTCCCAAACCACAGGGGAAAGGCTTTCTTT; cdr3_aa: CASSFPNHRGKAFF
v_call: TRBV20-1; d_call: TRBD1; clone_size: -; cdr3_length: 13; j_call: TRBJ2-7; cdr3_nt: TGCAGTGCTGAGGGACAGGGGGCAGGCGAGCAGTACTTC; cdr3_aa: CSAEGQGAGEQYF
v_call: TRBV6-1; d_call: TRBD1; clone_size: -; cdr3_length: 15; j_call: TRBJ2-7; cdr3_nt: TGTGCCAGCAGCCGACAGGGCAATCCATCCTACGAGCAGTACTTC; cdr3_aa: CASSRQGNPSYEQYF
v_call: TRBV12-3/TRBV12-4; d_call: -; clone_size: -; cdr3_length: 15; j_call: TRBJ2-6; cdr3_nt: TGTGCCAGCAGTTTCGGCCCCGGGACCCTGTCCGTCCTGACTTTC; cdr3_aa: CASSFGPGTLSVLTF
v_call: TRBV5-1; d_call: TRBD2; clone_size: -; cdr3_length: 16; j_call: TRBJ2-3; cdr3_nt: TGCGCCAGCAGCTTGGGCGAAGCGGGGGGCACAGATACGCAGTATTTT; cdr3_aa: CASSLGEAGGTDTQYF
v_call: TRBV7-3; d_call: -; clone_size: -; cdr3_length: 14; j_call: TRBJ2-5; cdr3_nt: TGTGCCAGCAGCCTGGACGGGGGACAAGAGACCCAGTACTTC; cdr3_aa: CASSLDGGQETQYF
v_call: TRBV7-6; d_call: -; clone_size: few; cdr3_length: 14; j_call: TRBJ1-1; cdr3_nt: TGTGCCAGCAGTCCGGCTGGACGGGGAACTGAAGCTTTCTTT; cdr3_aa: CASSPAGRGTEAFF
v_call: TRBV27; d_call: TRBD2; clone_size: -; cdr3_length: 15; j_call: TRBJ2-7; cdr3_nt: TGTGCCAGCAGACAGCCGGGACTAGCGGGGACCGAGCAGTACTTC; cdr3_aa: CASRQPGLAGTEQYF
v_call: TRBV14; d_call: -; clone_size: few; cdr3_length: 14; j_call: TRBJ1-1; cdr3_nt: TGTGCCAGCAGCCCCGGCAGATACAACACTGAAGCTTTCTTT; cdr3_aa: CASSPGRYNTEAFF
v_call: TRBV5-1; d_call: -; clone_size: few; cdr3_length: 13; j_call: TRBJ2-1; cdr3_nt: TGCGCCAGCAGCTTGGCCGGGGCCATCGAGGGGTTCTTC; cdr3_aa: CASSLAGAIEGFF
v_call: TRBV20-1; d_call: TRBD2; clone_size: -; cdr3_length: 14; j_call: TRBJ2-1; cdr3_nt: TGCAGTGCTATTGTACGGGGGGGTTACAATGAGCAGTTCTTC; cdr3_aa: CSAIVRGGYNEQFF
v_call: TRBV6-1; d_call: -; clone_size: -; cdr3_length: 17; j_call: TRBJ1-1; cdr3_nt: TGTGCCAGCAGTGAACGGAACCCTTTGGGGGTGAACACTGAAGCTTTCTTT; cdr3_aa: CASSERNPLGVNTEAFF
v_call: TRBV5-1; d_call: TRBD2; clone_size: -; cdr3_length: 16; j_call: TRBJ2-3; cdr3_nt: TGCGCCAGCAGCTCTGCGAGCGGGGGAAGGGCAGATACGCAGTATTTT; cdr3_aa: CASSSASGGRADTQYF
v_call: TRBV7-9; d_call: TRBD1; clone_size: few; cdr3_length: 16; j_call: TRBJ2-3; cdr3_nt: TGTGCCAGCAGCACCCGGACAGGGCTAAGCACAGATACGCAGTATTTT; cdr3_aa: CASSTRTGLSTDTQYF
v_call: TRBV5-1; d_call: -; clone_size: -; cdr3_length: 15; j_call: TRBJ2-3; cdr3_nt: TGCGCCAGCAGCTGGGACCTCGGAGGCACAGATACGCAGTATTTT; cdr3_aa: CASSWDLGGTDTQYF
v_call: TRBV19; d_call: -; clone_size: once; cdr3_length: 14; j_call: TRBJ1-5; cdr3_nt: TGTGCCAGTAGTATAGCAGGGGCAAATCAGCCCCAGCATTTT; cdr3_aa: CASSIAGANQPQHF
v_call: TRBV27; d_call: -; clone_size: -; cdr3_length: 14; j_call: TRBJ2-7; cdr3_nt: TGTGCCAGCAGTTTGACAGCCGCAGCCTACGAGCAGTACTTC; cdr3_aa: CASSLTAAAYEQYF
v_call: TRBV10-2; d_call: TRBD1; clone_size: -; cdr3_length: 15; j_call: TRBJ1-2; cdr3_nt: TGCGCCAGCAGTGAGCAACAGGGGTTCGGCTATGGCTACACCTTC; cdr3_aa: CASSEQQGFGYGYTF
v_call: TRBV12-3/TRBV12-4; d_call: -; clone_size: -; cdr3_length: 15; j_call: TRBJ1-1; cdr3_nt: TGTGCCAGCAGTTTGCAGGGGTTTGGTCGTGCTGAAGCTTTCTTT; cdr3_aa: CASSLQGFGRAEAFF
v_call: TRBV7-6; d_call: -; clone_size: -; cdr3_length: 16; j_call: TRBJ2-7; cdr3_nt: TGTGCCAGCAGCTTAAGGGGCACGAGGGGGGGAAGCGAGCAGTACTTC; cdr3_aa: CASSLRGTRGGSEQYF
v_call: TRBV6-2/TRBV6-3; d_call: TRBD1; clone_size: -; cdr3_length: 12; j_call: TRBJ1-4; cdr3_nt: TGTGCCAGCACCTGGACAGGGGAAAAACTGTTTTTT; cdr3_aa: CASTWTGEKLFF
v_call: TRBV29-1; d_call: -; clone_size: -; cdr3_length: 11; j_call: TRBJ2-7; cdr3_nt: TGCAGCGTTCGTATCGCAAACGAGCAGTACTTC; cdr3_aa: CSVRIANEQYF
v_call: TRBV3-1; d_call: -; clone_size: -; cdr3_length: 20; j_call: TRBJ2-6; cdr3_nt: TGTGCCAGCAGCCAACGCGTCGGACCGGAAGCGAGGTCTGGGGCCAACGTCCTGACTTTC; cdr3_aa: CASSQRVGPEARSGANVLTF
v_call: TRBV12-3/TRBV12-4; d_call: -; clone_size: few; cdr3_length: 13; j_call: TRBJ2-5; cdr3_nt: TGTGCCAGCACCAGGGGGGGAGAGGAGACCCAGTACTTC; cdr3_aa: CASTRGGEETQYF
v_call: TRBV12-3/TRBV12-4; d_call: -; clone_size: -; cdr3_length: 12; j_call: TRBJ1-1; cdr3_nt: TGTGCCAGCAGCCGTGATTTGCTCGAAGCTTTCTTT; cdr3_aa: CASSRDLLEAFF
v_call: TRBV4-3; d_call: -; clone_size: -; cdr3_length: 15; j_call: TRBJ2-7; cdr3_nt: TGCGCCAGCAGCCCGCGAAAGGGCTTTTCCTACGAGCAGTACTTC; cdr3_aa: CASSPRKGFSYEQYF
v_call: TRBV9; d_call: -; clone_size: -; cdr3_length: 14; j_call: TRBJ2-7; cdr3_nt: TGTGCCAGCAGCTCCCGCGGTATGGGTTACGAGCAGTACTTC; cdr3_aa: CASSSRGMGYEQYF
v_call: TRBV2; d_call: -; clone_size: -; cdr3_length: 14; j_call: TRBJ2-7; cdr3_nt: TGTGCCAGCGGGGGGCAGGTCGGTTCCTACGAGCAGTACTTC; cdr3_aa: CASGGQVGSYEQYF
v_call: TRBV5-5; d_call: -; clone_size: few; cdr3_length: 15; j_call: TRBJ2-3; cdr3_nt: TGTGCCAGCAGCTCAGGGACACCGGCCACAGATACGCAGTATTTT; cdr3_aa: CASSSGTPATDTQYF
v_call: TRBV3-1; d_call: TRBD2; clone_size: -; cdr3_length: 17; j_call: TRBJ2-2; cdr3_nt: TGTGCCAGCAGCCGTGGGACTAGCAGCTCGAACACCGGGGAGCTGTTTTTT; cdr3_aa: CASSRGTSSSNTGELFF
v_call: TRBV28; d_call: -; clone_size: once; cdr3_length: 15; j_call: TRBJ2-2; cdr3_nt: TGTGCCAGCAGTTTTAAGGGGTCGAACACCGGGGAGCTGTTTTTT; cdr3_aa: CASSFKGSNTGELFF
v_call: TRBV5-5; d_call: -; clone_size: -; cdr3_length: 12; j_call: TRBJ2-5; cdr3_nt: TGTGCCAGCAGCTGGGTGGGAGAGACCCAGTACTTC; cdr3_aa: CASSWVGETQYF
v_call: TRBV5-6; d_call: TRBD2; clone_size: few; cdr3_length: 15; j_call: TRBJ2-5; cdr3_nt: TGTGCCAGCAGCTTTCGCGCGGGGGACCAAGAGACCCAGTACTTC; cdr3_aa: CASSFRAGDQETQYF
v_call: TRBV7-8; d_call: -; clone_size: few; cdr3_length: 14; j_call: TRBJ2-5; cdr3_nt: TGTGCCAGCAGCTTAGCACAGGCAAAAGAGACCCAGTACTTC; cdr3_aa: CASSLAQAKETQYF
v_call: TRBV25-1; d_call: TRBD2; clone_size: many; cdr3_length: 21; j_call: TRBJ2-1; cdr3_nt: TGTGCCAGCAGTCCTAACTGGGGGGTAGCGGGGGGTACCAGCTCCTACAATGAGCAGTTCTTC; cdr3_aa: CASSPNWGVAGGTSSYNEQFF
v_call: TRBV14; d_call: -; clone_size: -; cdr3_length: 17; j_call: TRBJ2-3; cdr3_nt: TGTGCCAGCAGCCTTTACAGTAGTGCCCTTAGCACAGATACGCAGTATTTT; cdr3_aa: CASSLYSSALSTDTQYF
v_call: TRBV5-1; d_call: -; clone_size: few; cdr3_length: 15; j_call: TRBJ2-7; cdr3_nt: TGCGCCAGCAGCTTGGATCGGGGCGCGGTCTACGAGCAGTACTTC; cdr3_aa: CASSLDRGAVYEQYF
v_call: TRBV12-3/TRBV12-4; d_call: TRBD2; clone_size: -; cdr3_length: 17; j_call: TRBJ2-1; cdr3_nt: TGTGCCAGCAGTACACCCCGGGGCGGGGGGTCTTACAATGAGCAGTTCTTC; cdr3_aa: CASSTPRGGGSYNEQFF